This TCR beta chain was profiled in a study of cytomegalovirus exposure and HLA in healthy donors. Primers included in the PCR were 60 Vbeta and 13 Jbeta primers. Data came from immunoSEQ multiplex PCR; TCRdb stores just in-frame clones and leaves some out. The table includes over 150,000 clones, more than 80% detected once. General study results and limits: Likely technical artifact: a cluster of highly shared sequence variants. Cytomegalovirus association was assigned to some 160 TCR beta chains. When analyzed later, the rates of TCR association showed variation by HLA locus, with DRB1 the most and HLA-C the fewest.

Donors sampled were nominally healthy, though unrecorded immune exposures were likely. The V segment lost 6 bases and the J segment 6 bases; nucleotides outside the gene matches: 8. The CDR3 totals 16 residues. Germline V gene sequence: CDR1 SGHAT, CDR2 FQNNGV. Points on this clone: The antigen is not known.

The V gene is TRBV11-2, the J gene TRBJ2-3, with TRBD2 matching 14 bases. This receptor was obtained from a woman between 25 and 40 years old in good health and CMV-seropositive. The sample taken for sequencing was PBMCs. The DNA of the CDR3 is TGTGCCAGCAGGTGGACTAGCGGGGGGCTGTGGGATACGCAGTATTTT. This gives the protein CASRWTSGGLWDTQYF.